Listed here are 17 T cell receptor beta chains from one sample, sequenced in a study of Graves' ophthalmopathy and Graves' hyperthyroidism. The TCR beta CDR3 regions underwent amplification from RNA transcripts. In the first round, RT-PCR was carried out with HTBI primers, and a multiplex PCR formed the second round. TCRdb used MiXCR to reprocess the multiplex PCR reads, holding one entry per CDR3 protein. Of almost 400,000 distinct CDR3 sequences detected, 15% to 20% appear once; the ten largest clones hold more than 1.5%. The sequencing input was peripheral blood. The origin of the receptors is a woman aged 18 to 35 with Graves' ophthalmopathy.

This clonotype was seen at least ten times. The chain has TRBV7-9 and TRBJ1-5; TRBD1 aligns across 9 bases. The CDR3 is made up of 14 amino acids. Looked up from germline, CDR1 is SEHNR and CDR2 is FQNEAQ (reference sequence). V was pared by 4 bases and J by 5 bases, with 3 bases of the junction left unmatched. DNA of the CDR3: TGTGCCAGCAGCTCGGGGACAGGGTATCAGCCCCAGCATTTT. Protein product: CASSSGTGYQPQHF.

This clonotype was seen at least ten times. The V call is TRBV30, the J call TRBJ2-7; the D gene is possibly TRBD1 (6 bases). Deletions cut 1 base from V and 5 bases from J, with 12 bases between. Germline V CDR1 and CDR2: GTSNPN, SVGIG (reference sequence). This CDR3 is built from 13 residues. CDR3 region: CAWSDNRDDEQYF. The CDR3 region has the DNA TGTGCCTGGAGTGATAACAGGGATGACGAGCAGTACTTC.

In its sample, this clonotype was seen many times. V usage is TRBV28 and J usage is TRBJ1-1; D is perhaps TRBD1 (6 bases). V was trimmed by 3 bases and J by 0 bases, leaving 11 bases between them. The CDR3 length is 15 residues. Per the germline V gene, CDR1 is MDHEN and CDR2 is SYDVKM. The CDR3 loop is CASSFLRGLNTEAFF. The CDR3 region has the DNA TGTGCCAGCAGTTTCCTCAGGGGATTGAACACTGAAGCTTTCTTT.

Ten or more counts support this clonotype. The V call is TRBV30, the J call TRBJ1-5; D may be TRBD1 (5 bases). Germline values: CDR1 GTSNPN, CDR2 SVGIG (reference sequence). The CDR3 contains 13 residues. The V end lost 4 bases, the J end lost 4 bases, and 11 bases lay between the germline ends. The CDR3 nucleotides read TGTGCCTGGAATCAGGGAGCAAATCAGCCCCAGCATTTT. This gives the protein CAWNQGANQPQHF.

The chain links TRBV27 to TRBJ1-2; no firm D call. V gave up 4 bases and J gave up 2 bases, with 8 bases separating them. This CDR3 spans 13 amino acids. The V gene's germline CDR1 is MNHEY and CDR2 SMNVEV (reference sequence). The CDR3, as DNA: TGTGCCAGCAGTTCGCAGGAAAACTATGGCTACACCTTC. It codes for CASSSQENYGYTF.

This clonotype was seen many times. The chain carries TRBV28 and TRBJ2-7; TRBD1 agrees at 8 bases. V lost 9 bases, J lost 5 bases, and 12 bases stayed unmatched. This CDR3 contains 14 residues. Germline lookup yields CDR1 MDHEN and CDR2 SYDVKM. The CDR3 DNA follows: TGTGCCAGTAAGAGGAGGACAGGGCGGAACGAGCAGTACTTC. Amino acid sequence: CASKRRTGRNEQYF.

V is TRBV7-9 and J is TRBJ2-7; TRBD1 is a possible D gene (6 bases). V was clipped by 6 bases and J by 5 bases, with 14 bases between them. Germline CDR1 and CDR2: SEHNR and FQNEAQ (reference sequence). The CDR3 length is 13 residues. The CDR3 DNA is TGTGCCAGCAGTACCCACAGGGCCCACGAGCAGTACTTC. It translates to CASSTHRAHEQYF.

This clonotype was counted ten times or more. V usage is TRBV12-3 or TRBV12-4 and J usage is TRBJ2-7; 12 positions match TRBD2. After removal of 5 bases from V and 4 bases from J, the junction contained 6 bases not matched to a gene. This CDR3 region has 15 residues. Here the CDR3 reads CASSLSGTSGYEQYF. As DNA, the CDR3 is TGTGCCAGCAGTCTCTCCGGGACTAGCGGGTACGAGCAGTACTTC.

For this clonotype: One end of the junction varies from germline; a read error may be responsible. The chain combines TRBV6-2 or TRBV6-3 with TRBJ2-6, with TRBD1 identical over 8 bases. The CDR3 consists of 18 residues. Germline V gives CDR1 MNHEY, CDR2 SVGEGT. CDR3 sequence (DNA): TGTGCCAGCAGTTACCCCGGACAGGGAGGCTCTAGGGCCAACGTCCCGACTTTC. Encoded protein: CASSYPGQGGSRANVPTF.

This clonotype was picked up many times. The chain uses TRBV12-3 or TRBV12-4 and TRBJ2-7; no clear D gene. The ends were cut back, 2 bases at V and 0 bases at J, with 11 bases in the middle. The CDR3 sequence is 15 residues long. CDR3 coding DNA: TGTGCCAGCAGTTTATTCGGCGGTAGCTCCTACGAGCAGTACTTC. It translates to CASSLFGGSSYEQYF.

This clonotype was found many times. A clone one base away is much larger, so this may be a read error. The chain links TRBV12-3 or TRBV12-4 to TRBJ1-6; possibly TRBD1 for D (5 bases). CDR3 length: 14 amino acids. CDR3 loop: CTSSLKGHNSPLHF. Here the CDR3 DNA reads TGTACCAGCAGTTTGAAGGGGCATAATTCACCCCTCCACTTT.

The genes are TRBV7-9 and TRBJ2-5; D may be TRBD1 (5 bases). CDR3 length: 16 amino acids. V was clipped by 3 bases and J by 5 bases, with 19 bases between them. CDR1 SEHNR and CDR2 FQNEAQ come from the germline V gene (reference sequence). The CDR3 nucleotides read TGTGCCAGCAGCTTTTCGGCAGGGCGTGAAGGGGAGACCCAGTACTTC. Its protein is CASSFSAGREGETQYF.

The V and J genes are TRBV6-5 and TRBJ1-1; D is unclear. Trimming stripped 2 bases from V and 1 base from J, with 8 bases between. Germline CDR1 and CDR2: MNHEY and SVGAGI. The CDR3 totals 14 residues. The CDR3 reads CASSYRSGNTEAFF. CDR3 DNA: TGTGCCAGCAGTTACAGATCAGGGAACACTGAAGCTTTCTTT.

This clonotype was seen ten or more times. The V gene is TRBV27, the J gene TRBJ2-7; D tentatively reads TRBD1 or TRBD2 (6 bases each). The CDR3 loop spans 19 amino acids. From germline, CDR1 is MNHEY and CDR2 SMNVEV (reference sequence). The ends were cut back, 2 bases at V and 8 bases at J, with 31 bases in the middle. In DNA form, the CDR3 reads TGTGCCAGCAGTTTAAACCGGGACGAAACGTTGGGGGGCGGGTTCAAGCAGTACTTC. Translated, it gives CASSLNRDETLGGGFKQYF.

The genes are TRBV11-2 and TRBJ2-7, with D perhaps matching TRBD1 or TRBD2 (5 bases each). Germline V gives CDR1 SGHAT, CDR2 FQNNGV. The CDR3 runs to 15 residues. Trimming removed 1 base from V and 0 bases from J, with 10 bases in between. CDR3 nucleotides: TGTGCCAGCAGCTTAGCCGGGACGCACTCCTACGAGCAGTACTTC. This sequence encodes CASSLAGTHSYEQYF.

The table lists this clonotype with many counts. This chain uses TRBV15 with TRBJ1-1; no clear D gene. Per the germline V gene, CDR1 is LNHNV and CDR2 is YYDKDF (reference sequence). Trimming cost V 6 bases and J 4 bases, with 18 bases left between them. The CDR3 is made up of 15 amino acids. CDR3 DNA sequence: TGTGCCACCAGTAGGGAGACAATACGGGGCACTGAAGCTTTCTTT. This gives the protein CATSRETIRGTEAFF.

This clonotype was recorded at least ten times. This chain joins TRBV28 and TRBJ1-2; 7 bases agree with TRBD1. V lost 5 bases to trimming and J lost 5 bases; unmatched junction nucleotides: 5. CDR1 MDHEN and CDR2 SYDVKM come from the germline V gene. This CDR3 comprises 13 residues. CDR3 coding DNA: TGTGCCAGCAGTCCGACAGGGTGGTATGGCTACACCTTC. Its protein product is CASSPTGWYGYTF.